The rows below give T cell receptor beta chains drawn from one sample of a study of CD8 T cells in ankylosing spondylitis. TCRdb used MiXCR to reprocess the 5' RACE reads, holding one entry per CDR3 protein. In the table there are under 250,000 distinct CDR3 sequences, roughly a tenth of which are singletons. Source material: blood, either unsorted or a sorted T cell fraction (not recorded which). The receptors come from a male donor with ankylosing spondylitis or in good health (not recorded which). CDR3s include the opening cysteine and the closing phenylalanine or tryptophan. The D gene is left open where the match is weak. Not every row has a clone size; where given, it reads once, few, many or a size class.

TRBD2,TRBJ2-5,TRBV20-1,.,TGCAGTGCTATCACTAGCGGGAGTCAAGAGACCCAGTACTTC,CSAITSGSQETQYF
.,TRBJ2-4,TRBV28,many,TGTGCCAGCAGCTCTCAGGGAGTAGCCAAAAACATTCAGTACTTC,CASSSQGVAKNIQYF
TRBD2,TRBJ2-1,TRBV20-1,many,TGCAGTGCTAGAGGAGGGACTAGCGGGAGTGGGGAGCAGTTCTTC,CSARGGTSGSGEQFF
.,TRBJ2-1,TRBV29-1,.,TGCAGCGTTACGTTCAGTGGTAGAGAGCAGTTCTTC,CSVTFSGREQFF
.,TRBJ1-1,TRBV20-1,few,TGCTGTGCTAGAGCCTCCGGGGTGGGGAGATGGGGAGCTTTCTTT,CCARASGVGRWGAFF
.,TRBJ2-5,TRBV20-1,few,TGCAGTGGGAACCGGGAAGCGCTACCGACGTACCAAGAGACCCAGTACTTC,CSGNREALPTYQETQYF
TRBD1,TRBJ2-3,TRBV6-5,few,TGTGCCAGCATTAGGAATGACAGGGCTGCATCAGATACGCAGTATTTT,CASIRNDRAASDTQYF
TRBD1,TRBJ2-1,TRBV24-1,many,TGTGCCACCAGTGACCTGGACAGGGTGGGTGAGCAGTTCTTC,CATSDLDRVGEQFF
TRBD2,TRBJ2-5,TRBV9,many,TGTGCCAGCAGCGTAGGGAGCGGGGGACTACGAAGGGAGACCCAGTACTTC,CASSVGSGGLRRETQYF
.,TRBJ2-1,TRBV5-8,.,TGTGCCAGCAGCTTGAAGGGAGGTGCCCCCAATGAGCAGTTCTTC,CASSLKGGAPNEQFF
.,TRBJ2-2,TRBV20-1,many,TGCAGTGCTAGCACAGGGAGGGACACCGGGGAGCTGTTTTTT,CSASTGRDTGELFF
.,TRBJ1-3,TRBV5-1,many,TGCGCCAGCAGCCCAGGGGCGGTAGTCTCTGGAAACACCATATATTTT,CASSPGAVVSGNTIYF
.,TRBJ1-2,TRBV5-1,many,TGCGCCAGCAGCTCGACAGTTGATTGGGGCTACACCTTC,CASSSTVDWGYTF
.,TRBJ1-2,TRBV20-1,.,TGCAGTGCTCCTTACAGGGACTATGGCTACACCTTC,CSAPYRDYGYTF
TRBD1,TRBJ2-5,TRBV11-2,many,TGTGCCAGCAGCTTGTCATGGGACAGAGGTTCTCAAGAGACCCAGTACTTC,CASSLSWDRGSQETQYF
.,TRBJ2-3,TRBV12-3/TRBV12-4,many,TGTGCCAGCAGTTTTCGGCTCTCCAGCACAGATACGCAGTATTTT,CASSFRLSSTDTQYF
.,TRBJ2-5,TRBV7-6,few,TGTGCCAGCACCCGTTTCGTTGGTAGGCCGGAAGAGACCCAGTACTTC,CASTRFVGRPEETQYF
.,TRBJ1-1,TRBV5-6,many,TGTGCCAGCAGCTTGACAGGGTCTAGGAATGAAGCTTTCTTT,CASSLTGSRNEAFF
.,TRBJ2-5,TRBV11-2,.,TGTGCCAGCAGCTTAGAATTCCAGGTGGAGACCCAGTACTTC,CASSLEFQVETQYF
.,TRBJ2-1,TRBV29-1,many,TGCAGCGTGGTAGGGGTGGATGAGCAGTTCTTC,CSVVGVDEQFF
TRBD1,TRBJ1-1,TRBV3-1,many,TGTGCCAGCAGCCAAGCCTCGACAGGGGCTGAAGCTTTCTTT,CASSQASTGAEAFF
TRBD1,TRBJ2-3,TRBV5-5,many,TGTGCCAGCAGCTTCCGGGACAGAGTCACAGATACGCAGTATTTT,CASSFRDRVTDTQYF
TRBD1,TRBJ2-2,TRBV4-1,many,TGCGCCAGCAGCCAAGATTTGGAAGGGACAGGGAACACCGGGGAGCTGTTTTTT,CASSQDLEGTGNTGELFF
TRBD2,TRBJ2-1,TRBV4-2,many,TGTGCCAGCAGCCAACTAGCGGGAGGGCCAGAAGAGCAGTTCTTC,CASSQLAGGPEEQFF
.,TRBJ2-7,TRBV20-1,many,TGCAGTGCTAGGGACCCGACGGGAACAGCGCAGTACTTC,CSARDPTGTAQYF
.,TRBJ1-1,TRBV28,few,TGTGCCAGCAACGGGGACATTGAAGCTTTCTTT,CASNGDIEAFF
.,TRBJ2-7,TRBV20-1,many,TGCAGTGCTAGACGGGGTCTGAGAGAATACGAGCAGTACTTC,CSARRGLREYEQYF
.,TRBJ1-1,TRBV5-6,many,TGTGCCAGCAGCGGGATGGGATCTACCTTGGTGGAGGCTTTCTTT,CASSGMGSTLVEAFF
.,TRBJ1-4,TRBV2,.,TGTGCCAGCAGTAGGCCCACTGTCCTAGTCTTTTTT,CASSRPTVLVFF
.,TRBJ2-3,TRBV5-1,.,TGCGCCAGCAGCGTCCAGCACCCCAGCACAGATACGCAGTATTTT,CASSVQHPSTDTQYF
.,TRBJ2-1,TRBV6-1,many,TGTGCCAGCAGGCCAGTGGGAAGCTCCTACAATGAGCAGTTCTTC,CASRPVGSSYNEQFF
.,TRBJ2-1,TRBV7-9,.,TGTGCCAGCAGCTCAAAAGGGTCTTACAATGAGCAGTTCTTC,CASSSKGSYNEQFF
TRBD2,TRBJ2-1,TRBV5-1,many,TGCGCCAGCAGCTTAAGCGGGGGGCCTAATGGGCAGTTCTTC,CASSLSGGPNGQFF